These 16 T cell receptor beta chains share one sample of origin, sequenced in a study of T-cell memory formation after mild COVID-19. Via MiXCR, TCRdb re-called the 5' RACE reads, giving one row per CDR3 protein. The repertoire holds roughly 510,000 distinct CDR3 sequences, approximately 15% seen once, with about 7.5% in the top ten. Sequencing used PBMCs or a T cell subset sorted from them (not recorded which). The receptor set was obtained from an adult woman who had mild COVID-19 (a few samples of this study predate the infection). Cell type and time point are not known.

The rearrangement joins TRBV9 to TRBJ2-2; D remains ambiguous. Trimming removed 0 bases at V and 3 bases at J, with 12 bases between. This CDR3 comprises 16 residues. Per germline, CDR1 SGDLS and CDR2 YYNGEE. CDR3 in amino acids: CASSVDPESYTGELFF. For the CDR3, the DNA is TGTGCCAGCAGCGTAGATCCGGAGTCGTACACCGGGGAGCTGTTTTTT. Full variable domain (outside the CDR3, taken from reference TRBV9 and TRBJ2-2): DSGVTQTPKHLITATGQRVTLRCSPRSGDLSVYWYQQSLDQGLQFLIQYYNGEERAKGNILERFSAQQFPDLHSELNLSSLELGDSALYFCASSVDPESYTGELFFGEGSRLTVL.

This clonotype was observed a few times. This sequence joins TRBV5-1 and TRBJ2-3; 15 bases line up with TRBD2. CDR3 length equals 18 residues. V lost 2 bases, J lost 4 bases, and 8 bases stayed unmatched. Germline values: CDR1 SGHRS, CDR2 YFSETQ. CDR3 sequence reads: CASSLPGLAGGKADTQYF. The DNA of the CDR3 is TGCGCCAGCAGCTTACCGGGACTAGCGGGAGGAAAAGCAGATACGCAGTATTTT.

The gene calls are TRBV27 and TRBJ2-7; 13 nucleotides align to TRBD2. Germline CDR1 is MNHEY and CDR2 is SMNVEV (reference sequence). The CDR3 is 16 amino acids. V dropped 0 bases and J dropped 1; count of bases not matched to a gene: 0. Here the CDR3 reads CASSLSGLAGSYEQYF. The CDR3 nucleotides read TGTGCCAGCAGTTTATCGGGACTAGCGGGATCCTACGAGCAGTACTTC.

The chain combines TRBV10-3 with TRBJ2-7; possibly TRBD1 for D (6 bases). This CDR3 has 14 amino acids. The V end was cut by 0 bases, the J end by 4 bases, with 10 bases between. Germline assignment: CDR1 ENHRY and CDR2 SYGVKD. The CDR3 region is CAISESRGTYEQYF. Here the CDR3 DNA reads TGTGCCATCAGTGAGTCCAGGGGAACATACGAGCAGTACTTC.

Remarks on this clonotype: An end of the junction does not agree with germline; a read error may underlie this. The chain combines TRBV7-7 with TRBJ2-5; 11 nucleotides line up with TRBD2. The CDR3 runs to 16 residues. Germline V gene lookup returns CDR1 SSHAT and CDR2 FNYEAQ (reference sequence). The CDR3 DNA follows: TGTGCTAGCAGCTTAGGGCTAGCGGGAGGTGCAGAGACCCAGTACTTC. Its protein product is CASSLGLAGGAETQYF. Supplemented by reference TRBV7-7 and TRBJ2-5, the full variable domain reads GAGVSQSPRYKVTKRGQDVTLRCDPISSHATLYWYQQALGQGPEFLTYFNYEAQPDKSGLPSDRFSAERPEGSISTLTIQRTEQRDSAMYRCASSLGLAGGAETQYFGPGTRLLVL.

J is TRBJ2-3 and V is TRBV5-1; D is perhaps TRBD2 (7 bases). V lost 9 bases and J 0 bases, leaving 17 bases between the germline ends. Germline assignment: CDR1 SGHRS and CDR2 YFSETQ. The CDR3 has 15 amino acids. CDR3 protein: CATSGGGTSTDTQYF. In DNA, the CDR3 is TGCGCCACCTCCGGCGGGGGCACTAGCACAGATACGCAGTATTTT.

The sample holds a few counts of this clonotype. The chain recombines TRBV5-1 with TRBJ1-1, with D perhaps TRBD1 (6 bases). The CDR3 is 15 amino acids. V lost 4 bases and J 4 bases, leaving 17 bases between the germline ends. Germline CDR1 reads SGHRS; CDR2 reads YFSETQ. In DNA form, the CDR3 reads TGCGCCAGCAGCCCAGGGGCGGGGGGGAGCACTGAAGCTTTCTTT. This sequence encodes CASSPGAGGSTEAFF.

The chain is built from TRBV27 and TRBJ1-4, with 8 nucleotides matching TRBD1. Unmatched junction bases numbered 11, after V lost 6 bases and J lost 5 bases. The CDR3 runs 16 residues. Germline V CDR1 and CDR2: MNHEY, SMNVEV (reference sequence). The CDR3 coding sequence is TGTGCCAGCAGACCTTCTTCCAGACAGGGGAATGAAAAACTGTTTTTT. Its translation is CASRPSSRQGNEKLFF.

This clonotype was detected only a few times. V is TRBV4-3 and J is TRBJ1-2; D is uncertain. Trimming left V 0 bases short and J 5 bases short, with 13 bases between. CDR3 length: 15 amino acids. CDR1 is LGHNA and CDR2 is YSLEER in the germline V gene. Written as DNA, the CDR3 is TGCGCCAGCAGCCAAGATCCGTCCGGATTTTATGGCTACACCTTC. Protein: CASSQDPSGFYGYTF.

This chain links TRBV19 with TRBJ1-2; perhaps TRBD1 as D (5 bases). The CDR3 loop spans 14 amino acids. Trimming cost V 7 bases and J 2 bases, with 14 bases left between them. Germline lookup yields CDR1 LNHDA and CDR2 SQIVND (reference sequence). CDR3 region: CASTLKTDNYGYTF. The CDR3 DNA follows: TGTGCCAGTACACTGAAGACAGACAACTATGGCTACACCTTC. Supplemented by reference TRBV19 and TRBJ1-2, the full variable domain reads DGGITQSPKYLFRKEGQNVTLSCEQNLNHDAMYWYRQDPGQGLRLIYYSQIVNDFQKGDIAEGYSVSREKKESFPLTVTSAQKNPTAFYLCASTLKTDNYGYTFGSGTRLTVV.

The sample holds a few counts of this clonotype. The V gene is TRBV5-1, the J gene TRBJ1-5, with D possibly TRBD1 on 6 matching bases. This CDR3 region has 15 residues. The germline V and J ends were trimmed by 4 bases and 2 bases, with 13 bases remaining between them. Germline values: CDR1 SGHRS, CDR2 YFSETQ. Here the CDR3 DNA reads TGCGCCAGCAGCCCAGGGGCGGGGGGCAATCAGCCCCAGCATTTT. It encodes CASSPGAGGNQPQHF.

This rearrangement joins TRBV6-5 to TRBJ2-3, with a possible D match to TRBD2 (6 bases). The CDR3 has 15 amino acids. The V end lost 6 bases, the J end lost 2 bases, and 15 bases lay between the germline ends. Germline V gives CDR1 MNHEY, CDR2 SVGAGI. CDR3 DNA: TGTGCCAGCAGCCGCGGGGACTCTGACACAGATACGCAGTATTTT. This codes for CASSRGDSDTDTQYF.

This chain connects TRBV7-3 to TRBJ1-1, with a weak D call TRBD1 (5 bases). This CDR3 spans 17 amino acids. In germline, CDR1 is SGHTA, CDR2 FQGTGA. V dropped 2 bases and J dropped 0 bases, with 16 bases sitting between them. The CDR3 loop reads CASSLYPGGDLNTEAFF. The CDR3, as DNA: TGTGCCAGCAGCTTATACCCCGGGGGGGATCTGAACACTGAAGCTTTCTTT.

The sample holds a few counts of this clonotype. The genes are TRBV25-1 and TRBJ2-7, with TRBD1 identical over 8 bases. Germline-derived CDR1 and CDR2 are MGHDK and SYGVNS. V dropped 4 bases and J dropped 2; count of bases not matched to a gene: 7. This CDR3 contains 15 residues. CDR3 loop: CASSAQGTGAYEQYF. The CDR3 DNA follows: TGTGCCAGCAGTGCACAAGGGACAGGCGCCTACGAGCAGTACTTC.

CDR3 in amino acids: CASSQEFRGRATDTQYF. Written as DNA, the CDR3 is TGTGCCAGCAGCCAAGAGTTTCGCGGGAGGGCCACAGATACGCAGTATTTT. The chain uses TRBV14 and TRBJ2-3; 9 bases line up with TRBD2. V was pared by 0 bases and J by 2 bases, with 6 bases of the junction left unmatched. This CDR3 is built from 17 residues. The germline gives CDR1 SGHDN, CDR2 FVKESK.

The chain combines TRBV5-1 with TRBJ2-7; 7 bases line up with TRBD2. Germline trimming cut 0 bases from V and 5 bases from J; bases unmatched to any gene: 11. Per the germline V gene, CDR1 is SGHRS and CDR2 is YFSETQ. There are 16 residues in the CDR3. The CDR3 nucleotides read TGCGCCAGCAGCTTGGTTGGGGGAGGGCCGAGAGACGAGCAGTACTTC. Its translation is CASSLVGGGPRDEQYF.